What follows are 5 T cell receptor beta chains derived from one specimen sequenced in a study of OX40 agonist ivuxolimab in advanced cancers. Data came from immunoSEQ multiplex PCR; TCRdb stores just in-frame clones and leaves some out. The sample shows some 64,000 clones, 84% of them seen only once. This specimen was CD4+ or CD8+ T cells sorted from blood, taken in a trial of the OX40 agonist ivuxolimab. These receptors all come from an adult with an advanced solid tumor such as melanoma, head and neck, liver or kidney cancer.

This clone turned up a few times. The CDR3 is CASSPTQSRYTDTQYF. CDR3 DNA: TGTGCCAGCAGCCCGACCCAGTCGCGGTACACAGATACGCAGTATTTT. The rearrangement links TRBV7-8 to TRBJ2-3; no reliable D call. Trimming left V 5 bases short and J 2 bases short, with 17 bases between. CDR1 is SGHVS, CDR2 FQNEAQ, per germline. The CDR3 is 16 residues long.

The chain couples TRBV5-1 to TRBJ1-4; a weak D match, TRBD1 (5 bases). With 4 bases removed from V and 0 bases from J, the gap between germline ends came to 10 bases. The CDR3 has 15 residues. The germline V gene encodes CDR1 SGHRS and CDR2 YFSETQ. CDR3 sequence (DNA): TGCGCCAGCAGCGTGACAGTTGCAACTAATGAAAAACTGTTTTTT. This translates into CASSVTVATNEKLFF.

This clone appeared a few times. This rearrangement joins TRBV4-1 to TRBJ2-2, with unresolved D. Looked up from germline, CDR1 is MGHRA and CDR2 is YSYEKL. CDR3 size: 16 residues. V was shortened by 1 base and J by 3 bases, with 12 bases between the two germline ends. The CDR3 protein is CASSQVDLVYTGELFF. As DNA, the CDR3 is TGCGCCAGCAGCCAAGTCGACCTAGTGTACACCGGGGAGCTGTTTTTT.

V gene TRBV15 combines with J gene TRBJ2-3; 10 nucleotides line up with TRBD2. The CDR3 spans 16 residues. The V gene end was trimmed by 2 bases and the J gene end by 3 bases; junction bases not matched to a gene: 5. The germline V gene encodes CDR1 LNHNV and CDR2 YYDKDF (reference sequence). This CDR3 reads CATSRNLAGETDTQYF. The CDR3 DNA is TGTGCCACCAGCAGAAATCTAGCGGGAGAGACAGATACGCAGTATTTT.

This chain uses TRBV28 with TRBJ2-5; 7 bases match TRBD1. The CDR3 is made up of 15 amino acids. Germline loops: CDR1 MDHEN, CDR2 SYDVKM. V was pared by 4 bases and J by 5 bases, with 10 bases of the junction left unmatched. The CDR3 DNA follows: TGTGCCAGCAGTTCCCCGGGACAGATGGAGGAGACCCAGTACTTC. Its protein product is CASSSPGQMEETQYF. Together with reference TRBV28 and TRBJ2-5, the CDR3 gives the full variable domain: DVKVTQSSRYLVKRTGEKVFLECVQDMDHENMFWYRQDPGLGLRLIYFSYDVKMKEKGDIPEGYSVSREKKERFSLILESASTNQTSMYLCASSSPGQMEETQYFGPGTRLLVL.